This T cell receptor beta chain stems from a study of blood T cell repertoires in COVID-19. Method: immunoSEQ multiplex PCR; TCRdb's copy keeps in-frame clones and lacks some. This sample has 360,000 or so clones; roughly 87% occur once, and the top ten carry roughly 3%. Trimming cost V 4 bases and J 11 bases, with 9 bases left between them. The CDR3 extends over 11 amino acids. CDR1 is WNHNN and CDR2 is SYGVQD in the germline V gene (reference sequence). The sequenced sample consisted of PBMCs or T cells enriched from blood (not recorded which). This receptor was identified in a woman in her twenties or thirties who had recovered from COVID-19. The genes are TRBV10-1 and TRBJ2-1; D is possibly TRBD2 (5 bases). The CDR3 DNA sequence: TGCGCCAGCAGTGGAGAGGGAAAGCAGTTCTTC. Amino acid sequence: CASSGEGKQFF.